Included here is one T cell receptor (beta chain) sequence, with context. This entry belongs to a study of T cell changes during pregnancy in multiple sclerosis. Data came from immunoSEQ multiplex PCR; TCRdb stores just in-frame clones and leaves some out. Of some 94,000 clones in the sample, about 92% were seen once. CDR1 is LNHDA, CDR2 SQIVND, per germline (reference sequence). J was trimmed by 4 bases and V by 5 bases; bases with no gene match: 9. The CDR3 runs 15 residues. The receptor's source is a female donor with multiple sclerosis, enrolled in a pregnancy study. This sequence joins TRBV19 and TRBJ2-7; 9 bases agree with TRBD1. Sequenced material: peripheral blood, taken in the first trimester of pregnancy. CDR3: CASSFGTGSLYEQYF. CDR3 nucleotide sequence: TGTGCCAGTAGTTTCGGGACAGGGAGTCTGTACGAGCAGTACTTC.